These 15 T cell receptor beta chains share one sample of origin, sequenced in a study of Graves' ophthalmopathy and Graves' hyperthyroidism. Researchers took RNA transcripts and amplified TCR beta CDR3 regions from them. Investigators did first-round RT-PCR with HTBI primers, then second-round multiplex PCR. TCRdb called the multiplex PCR reads again in MiXCR, with one record for every CDR3 protein. The sample records almost 400,000 distinct CDR3 sequences, approximately 16% being singletons. Sequencing used peripheral blood. These receptor sequences come from a woman aged 18-29 years with Graves' ophthalmopathy.

This clonotype was counted at least ten times. V gene TRBV28 combines with J gene TRBJ1-6; D possibly corresponds to TRBD1 (6 bases). Trimming took 3 bases from V and 10 from J, leaving 13 bases between them. The germline V gene has CDR1 MDHEN and CDR2 SYDVKM. The CDR3 runs 14 residues. The CDR3 DNA reads TGTGCCAGCAGTTTCGGCAGGGGAATGTCACCCCTCCACTTT. This gives the protein CASSFGRGMSPLHF.

This clonotype was recorded at least ten times. The chain uses TRBV6-2 or TRBV6-3 and TRBJ1-1; D might be TRBD1 (5 bases). Germline CDR1 and CDR2: MNHEY and SVGEGT. V lost 5 bases and J 9 bases, leaving 10 bases between the germline ends. The CDR3 is 11 amino acids. As DNA, the CDR3 is TGTGCCAGCAGTCAGGGAGTAAAAGCTTTCTTT. Amino acids: CASSQGVKAFF.

This clonotype appeared many times. The chain is built from TRBV6-1 and TRBJ1-3; TRBD1 agrees at 9 bases. This CDR3 comprises 16 residues. CDR1 is MNHNS, CDR2 SASEGT, per germline. V gave up 4 bases and J gave up 4 bases; unmatched junction bases: 8. The CDR3 protein is CASSGTQGAAGNTIYF. CDR3 coding DNA: TGTGCCAGCAGTGGAACACAGGGGGCGGCGGGAAACACCATATATTTT.

In its sample, this clonotype was seen once. This chain links TRBV7-2 with TRBJ1-1, with D hard to call. From germline, CDR1 is SGHTA and CDR2 FQGNSA. Trimming shortened V by 4 bases and J by 4 bases, and 10 bases separated the two germline ends. CDR3 length: 13 amino acids. CDR3 DNA sequence: TGTGCCAGCAGCTGGACCTTGGGCACTGAAGCTTTCTTT. Its protein is CASSWTLGTEAFF. Full variable domain (outside the CDR3, taken from reference TRBV7-2 and TRBJ1-1): GAGVSQSPSNKVTEKGKDVELRCDPISGHTALYWYRQSLGQGLEFLIYFQGNSAPDKSGLPSDRFSAERTGGSVSTLTIQRTQQEDSAVYLCASSWTLGTEAFFGQGTRLTVV.

The chain joins TRBV12-3 or TRBV12-4 to TRBJ1-2, with D hard to call. The CDR3 loop spans 12 amino acids. Trimming stripped 7 bases from V and 3 bases from J, with 9 bases between. The CDR3 reads CASNYPDYGYTF. CDR3 nucleotides: TGTGCCAGCAACTACCCAGACTATGGCTACACCTTC.

This clonotype has ten or more counts. This rearrangement joins TRBV10-3 to TRBJ1-1, with TRBD1 matching 12 bases. This CDR3 contains 17 residues. V shed 8 bases, J shed 1 base, and the junction held 11 bases outside the gene matches. Germline assignment: CDR1 ENHRY and CDR2 SYGVKD. The CDR3 DNA follows: TGTGCCATCGTGGCGGGACAGGGGGCATTTGGGAACACTGAAGCTTTCTTT. It translates to CAIVAGQGAFGNTEAFF.

The chain is built from TRBV7-9 and TRBJ2-7; the D gene is possibly TRBD1 (6 bases). V dropped 3 bases and J dropped 1 base, with 10 bases sitting between them. Germline V gives CDR1 SEHNR, CDR2 FQNEAQ (reference sequence). The CDR3 contains 14 residues. The CDR3 coding sequence is TGTGCCAGCAGCTTTAGGACAGAGTCCTACGAGCAGTACTTC. Its protein product is CASSFRTESYEQYF. The full variable domain, with the rest looked up from reference TRBV7-9 and TRBJ2-7, is DTGVSQNPRHKITKRGQNVTFRCDPISEHNRLYWYRQTLGQGPEFLTYFQNEAQLEKSRLLSDRFSAERPKGSFSTLEIQRTEQGDSAMYLCASSFRTESYEQYFGPGTRLTVT.

This clonotype was picked up many times. The genes are TRBV2 and TRBJ1-2; tentatively, D is TRBD1 (5 bases). The CDR3 has 16 amino acids. V lost 6 bases and J lost 2, with 19 bases in between. Germline CDR1 SNHLY, CDR2 FYNNEI. CDR3 loop: CASSRDPGLENYGYTF. The CDR3 coding sequence is TGTGCCAGCAGCCGGGACCCAGGTCTGGAGAACTATGGCTACACCTTC.

This clonotype has a count of ten or more. The V call is TRBV28, the J call TRBJ2-7; D remains unclear. V shed 4 bases and J shed 6 bases, with 13 bases lying between them. The CDR3 extends over 13 amino acids. Germline CDR1 reads MDHEN; CDR2 reads SYDVKM. The chain's CDR3 is CASSSPPTPEQYF. CDR3 DNA: TGTGCCAGCAGTTCCCCCCCAACCCCCGAGCAGTACTTC.

This clonotype was found many times. The chain recombines TRBV6-4 with TRBJ1-1, with D unresolved. Germline values: CDR1 MRHNA, CDR2 SNTAGT. Trimming took off 6 bases at V and 2 bases at J, with 31 bases between the two ends. The CDR3 contains 20 residues. The CDR3 coding sequence is TGTGCCAGCAGACCCCCCCACAGCGCGGCTCGGGGAGGTCCTAACACTGAAGCTTTCTTT. This sequence encodes CASRPPHSAARGGPNTEAFF.

This clonotype was counted at least ten times. V gene TRBV27 combines with J gene TRBJ1-5, with a weak D call TRBD1 (5 bases). This CDR3 has 13 amino acids. V was shortened by 6 bases and J by 3 bases, with 9 bases between the two germline ends. CDR1 is MNHEY and CDR2 is SMNVEV in the germline V gene (reference sequence). CDR3 in amino acids: CASRRQLNQPQHF. CDR3 nucleotides: TGTGCCAGCAGAAGACAGCTCAATCAGCCCCAGCATTTT.

In this sample, this clonotype turned up many times. The rearrangement uses TRBV6-2 or TRBV6-3 and TRBJ1-5, with TRBD1 matching 7 bases. V was pared by 7 bases and J by 7 bases, with 7 bases of the junction left unmatched. Germline CDR1 reads MNHEY; CDR2 reads SVGEGT. The CDR3 length is 13 residues. CDR3: CASTSQGSQPQHF. CDR3 bases: TGTGCCAGCACCTCACAGGGGTCGCAGCCCCAGCATTTT.

This clonotype was recorded at least ten times. The V gene is TRBV6-1, the J gene TRBJ2-7; D uncertain. CDR1 is MNHNS, CDR2 SASEGT, per germline. The CDR3 runs to 14 residues. V was clipped by 6 bases and J by 3 bases, with 15 bases between them. CDR3 DNA: TGTGCCAGCAGGGCCGGGCCGACCAGCTACGAGCAGTACTTC. This codes for CASRAGPTSYEQYF.

This clonotype was observed many times. The V gene is TRBV20-1, the J gene TRBJ2-2; D gene unclear. CDR1 is DFQATT and CDR2 is SNEGSKA in the germline V gene (reference sequence). The germline V and J ends were trimmed by 3 bases and 5 bases, with 4 bases remaining between them. CDR3 length: 11 residues. CDR3 sequence reads: CSASSTGELFF. The CDR3 region has the DNA TGCAGTGCTAGTTCTACCGGGGAGCTGTTTTTT.

This clonotype was detected ten times or more. The chain links TRBV14 to TRBJ2-5; D gene ambiguous. V lost 4 bases to trimming and J lost 4 bases, with 16 bases between them. The CDR3 loop spans 15 amino acids. CDR1 SGHDN and CDR2 FVKESK come from the germline V gene. The CDR3: CASSLTQRATETQYF. As DNA, the CDR3 is TGTGCCAGCAGCCTGACACAACGGGCTACAGAGACCCAGTACTTC.